This paragraph reports one T cell receptor (beta chain). The data originate from a study of blood T cell repertoires in COVID-19. Looking at the study overall: COVID-19 samples, acute and convalescent, were from the United States, Italy and Spain. Sample material is recorded as cDNA or gDNA derived from T cells, B-cell-depleted T cells, or PBMCs.

V dropped 3 bases and J dropped 5 bases, with 19 bases sitting between them. Germline values: CDR1 LNHDA, CDR2 SQIVND (reference sequence). The CDR3 contains 16 residues. As handled by the study authors: The assay estimated nucleated cells by amplifying reference gene primers. Repertoires were generated with immunoSEQ multiplex PCR, while TCRdb's copy carries only in-frame clones and drops some. D and trimming were read from the DNA, whereas the V and J calls and clone size are those reported in that table. The repertoire includes 210,000 or so clones, roughly nine tenths of them detected once, and about 2.2% sits in the top ten.

This TCR was sampled from a woman between 50 and 59 years old with acute or convalescent COVID-19. Sample: peripheral blood. The rearrangement uses TRBV19 and TRBJ2-5; D might be TRBD2 (5 bases). CDR3 sequence (DNA): TGTGCCAGTAGTATTTCGTTGAGGTCGGGGTCGGAGACCCAGTACTTC. This encodes CASSISLRSGSETQYF. The full variable domain, completed using reference TRBV19 and TRBJ2-5, is DGGITQSPKYLFRKEGQNVTLSCEQNLNHDAMYWYRQDPGQGLRLIYYSQIVNDFQKGDIAEGYSVSREKKESFPLTVTSAQKNPTAFYLCASSISLRSGSETQYFGPGTRLLVL.